This T cell receptor beta chain was retrieved from a study of blood T cell repertoires in COVID-19. As for the study in general: COVID-19 samples collected from the United States, Italy and Spain covered acute and convalescent phases. Sources were T cells, B-cell-depleted T cells, or PBMCs; the material itself was cDNA or gDNA.

The germline gives CDR1 MDHEN, CDR2 SYDVKM. The CDR3 loop spans 17 amino acids. With V trimmed by 5 bases and J by 0 bases, 7 bases remained unmatched. Original analysis: Amplification with reference gene primers provided the estimates of nucleated cell counts. The assay was immunoSEQ multiplex PCR, and TCRdb's table has in-frame clones only and misses some. The D gene and trimming were derived from the DNA, and the V and J assignments and clone size from that table. Seen here are 50,000 to 85,000 clones, 80% observed once, and the top ten hold 9.7%. The receptor's source is a human donor in a cohort sampled during active COVID-19. Sequencing used peripheral blood. The rearrangement links TRBV28 to TRBJ2-6; 7 positions match TRBD1. CDR3 in DNA: TGTGCCAGCAGTGACAGGGCCGGTTCCTCTGGGGCCAACGTCCTGACTTTC. It codes for CASSDRAGSSGANVLTF. Full variable domain (missing parts from reference TRBV28 and TRBJ2-6): DVKVTQSSRYLVKRTGEKVFLECVQDMDHENMFWYRQDPGLGLRLIYFSYDVKMKEKGDIPEGYSVSREKKERFSLILESASTNQTSMYLCASSDRAGSSGANVLTFGAGSRLTVL.